The clone carrying this TCR beta chain qualifies as medium-sized. Described time point: sample taken at primary tumor resection. Unsorted tumor, nontumor lung tissue or cryopreserved PBMC supplied the whole RNA. Donation came from 70 or so patients with untreated early-stage non-small cell lung cancer. Each TCR cDNA molecule bore a unique molecular identifier. Each CDR3 protein is one row after TCRdb ran MiXCR on the 5' RACE reads. This table holds over 6,500 distinct CDR3 sequences, around 3.8% found once. The CDR3 is 14 residues long. CDR1 is DFQATT and CDR2 is SNEGSKA in the germline V gene (reference sequence). V lost 1 base, J lost 0 bases, and 3 bases stayed unmatched. The source of the sample is a study of spatial heterogeneity in lung cancer.

This rearrangement joins TRBV20-1 to TRBJ2-7; 7 bases match TRBD1. This sequence originates from a female donor with early-stage non-small cell lung cancer. This sample comprised normal lung tissue next to the tumor, obtained at surgery. The CDR3 DNA follows: TGCAGTGCTAGAGGGACAGGCCGCTCCTACGAGCAGTACTTC. Encoded protein: CSARGTGRSYEQYF.